Presented here are 17 T cell receptor beta chains from one specimen sequenced in a study of technical replicates of blood from a handful of donors. Measured with immunoSEQ multiplex PCR; TCRdb has only the in-frame clones, and not every one. Of 60,000 to 75,000 clones detected, about 97% appear once; the ten largest clones hold around 0.29%. Sequenced: T cells isolated from PBMCs. The receptors shown here come from a human donor in good health.

The chain carries TRBV11-1 and TRBJ1-1; D is perhaps TRBD1 (6 bases). The CDR3 covers 13 residues. Trimming removed 3 bases from V and 7 bases from J, with 12 bases in between. The germline V gene has CDR1 SGHAT and CDR2 FQDESV (reference sequence). CDR3 in DNA: TGTGCCAGCAGCTTTGGACAGAGACTTGAAGCTTTCTTT. It specifies CASSFGQRLEAFF.

The V and J genes are TRBV2 and TRBJ2-5, with D perhaps TRBD2 (5 bases). The CDR3 spans 14 residues. V lost 3 bases and J lost 4, with 12 bases in between. Looked up from germline, CDR1 is SNHLY and CDR2 is FYNNEI. In DNA form, the CDR3 reads TGTGCCAGCAGTGATCTGATGGCGGGAGAGACCCAGTACTTC. It yields the protein CASSDLMAGETQYF.

The gene calls are TRBV29-1 and TRBJ2-5; 9 positions match TRBD2. The CDR3 extends over 13 amino acids. Per the germline V gene, CDR1 is SQVTM and CDR2 is ANQGSEA. The ends lost 5 bases at V and 4 bases at J; junction bases unmatched: 5. The CDR3 reads CSVSGRLVETQYF. CDR3 DNA: TGCAGCGTTAGCGGGAGGCTCGTAGAGACCCAGTACTTC.

This rearrangement joins TRBV23-1 to TRBJ2-6; 9 bases fit TRBD1. TRBV23-1 is marked as an open reading frame, function uncertain. V was clipped by 6 bases and J by 4 bases; unmatched bases: 19. The CDR3 loop spans 20 amino acids. The CDR3: CASSPPPDRGGEYGANVLTF. CDR3 nucleotide sequence: TGCGCCAGCAGCCCCCCCCCGGACAGGGGTGGGGAATACGGGGCCAACGTCCTGACTTTC.

The chain couples TRBV7-3 to TRBJ1-2; 7 bases align to TRBD1. The CDR3 loop spans 14 amino acids. The germline gives CDR1 SGHTA, CDR2 FQGTGA. The J segment lost 2 bases and the V segment lost 5 bases, leaving 5 bases of the junction unmatched. The CDR3 is CASSVGGGNYGYTF. The CDR3 bases are TGTGCCAGCAGCGTAGGGGGCGGGAACTATGGCTACACCTTC.

V is TRBV7-9 and J is TRBJ1-2; 7 nucleotides align to TRBD1. Germline lookup yields CDR1 SEHNR and CDR2 FQNEAQ (reference sequence). Trimming at V came to 0 bases and at J to 8 bases, leaving 6 bases not matched to a gene. The CDR3 has 14 amino acids. DNA for the CDR3: TGTGCCAGCAGCTTAGCGGACACAGGGGTCGGCTACACCTTC. Protein: CASSLADTGVGYTF.

This chain links TRBV7-6 with TRBJ1-1; perhaps TRBD1 as D (6 bases). The length of the CDR3 is 17 residues. Germline loops: CDR1 SGHVS, CDR2 FNYEAQ. Trimming removed 0 bases at V and 3 bases at J, with 17 bases between. The CDR3 spells CASSLAVFGGQDTEAFF. CDR3 DNA: TGTGCCAGCAGCTTAGCCGTTTTCGGGGGGCAAGACACTGAAGCTTTCTTT.

V gene TRBV30 combines with J gene TRBJ1-3; 11 nucleotides agree with TRBD1. The CDR3 length is 16 residues. V dropped 5 bases and J dropped 2; count of bases not matched to a gene: 8. Per the germline V gene, CDR1 is GTSNPN and CDR2 is SVGIG (reference sequence). In DNA, the CDR3 is TGTGCCTGGGACACCGGGACAGGGGGAACTGGAAACACCATATATTTT. This translates into CAWDTGTGGTGNTIYF.

The V gene is TRBV27, the J gene TRBJ2-7; TRBD1 agrees at 8 bases. Germline CDR1 and CDR2: MNHEY and SMNVEV (reference sequence). This CDR3 region has 17 residues. The ends lost 4 bases at V and 0 bases at J; junction bases unmatched: 11. CDR3 sequence (DNA): TGTGCCAGCAGTTCAAGAACAGGGGGAATGGGCTCCTACGAGCAGTACTTC. Its protein is CASSSRTGGMGSYEQYF.

CDR3 DNA sequence: TGTGCCAGCAGCCTGGCTAGCGCCTCCTACGAGCAGTACTTC. This encodes CASSLASASYEQYF. The chain couples TRBV9 to TRBJ2-7, with a tentative D call TRBD2 (6 bases). The CDR3 totals 14 residues. Germline V lookup: CDR1 SGDLS, CDR2 YYNGEE. V lost 4 bases and J lost 0, with 11 bases in between.

The rearrangement links TRBV11-2 to TRBJ2-2; D might be TRBD1 (6 bases). The CDR3 runs to 14 residues. Germline CDR1 and CDR2: SGHAT and FQNNGV. V was clipped by 3 bases and J by 6 bases, with 11 bases between them. CDR3 bases: TGTGCCAGCAGCTTCGGGACACTCCCCGGGGAGCTGTTTTTT. Translation gives CASSFGTLPGELFF. The full variable domain, in which reference TRBV11-2 and TRBJ2-2 provide the parts outside the CDR3, is EAGVAQSPRYKIIEKRQSVAFWCNPISGHATLYWYQQILGQGPKLLIQFQNNGVVDDSQLPKDRFSAERLKGVDSTLKIQPAKLEDSAVYLCASSFGTLPGELFFGEGSRLTVL.

CDR3 protein: CASSEAGTSGNTIYF. The CDR3 DNA is TGTGCCAGCAGCGAGGCCGGGACTTCTGGAAACACCATATATTTT. The rearrangement joins TRBV11-3 to TRBJ1-3, with TRBD1 as a possible D gene (5 bases). The CDR3 covers 15 residues. Between the trimmed V and J ends, which lost 5 bases and 1 base, there was a span of 12 bases. Germline CDR1 SGHNT, CDR2 YENEEA.

This rearrangement joins TRBV11-2 to TRBJ2-7; D is unresolved. Trimming pared 0 bases from V and 5 bases from J, leaving 11 bases between. This CDR3 has 14 amino acids. Germline CDR1 and CDR2: SGHAT and FQNNGV. The CDR3 reads CASSLDLTAHEQYF. DNA for the CDR3: TGTGCCAGCAGCTTAGATCTTACTGCCCACGAGCAGTACTTC.

The chain has TRBV6-5 and TRBJ1-3; no clear D. V was cut by 8 bases and J by 0 bases, with 8 bases left in between. The CDR3 has 13 residues. Germline CDR1 is MNHEY and CDR2 is SVGAGI. In DNA form, the CDR3 reads TGTGCCAGCTGCCGAGGCTCTGGAAACACCATATATTTT. Translating gives CASCRGSGNTIYF.

The V gene is TRBV9, the J gene TRBJ2-3; 7 bases match TRBD2. The CDR3 is made up of 15 amino acids. Trimming took 4 bases from V and 3 from J; bases not matched to a gene: 8. Germline lookup yields CDR1 SGDLS and CDR2 YYNGEE. This CDR3 is CASSLRAGVTDTQYF. DNA for the CDR3: TGTGCCAGCAGCCTTAGGGCGGGAGTGACAGATACGCAGTATTTT.

This clone showed up just a few times. The chain is built from TRBV5-6 and TRBJ2-7; no definite D call. V lost 2 bases, J lost 0 bases, and 15 bases lay in between. The CDR3 loop spans 16 amino acids. CDR1 and CDR2 from the germline V gene are SGHDT and YYEEEE. The CDR3: CASSFMRPTSSYEQYF. CDR3 in DNA: TGTGCCAGCAGCTTCATGAGGCCGACCAGCTCCTACGAGCAGTACTTC.

The rearrangement joins TRBV12-5 to TRBJ1-1; 9 bases line up with TRBD1. This CDR3 contains 12 residues. Germline CDR1 reads LGHNT; CDR2 reads FRNRAP. The trim removed 1 base at V and 11 bases at J, leaving 2 bases unmatched. The CDR3 sequence: CASGLDRGHAFF. The CDR3 bases are TGTGCTAGTGGTTTGGACAGGGGGCACGCTTTCTTT.